The clone carrying this TCR beta chain was recorded a few times. The sample belongs to a study of technical replicates of blood from a handful of donors. Germline V gene lookup returns CDR1 MNHEY and CDR2 SVGAGI. This CDR3 has 15 amino acids. The V end lost 8 bases, the J end lost 6 bases, and 20 bases lay between the germline ends. Measured with immunoSEQ multiplex PCR; TCRdb has only the in-frame clones, and not every one. Of under 90,000 clones in the sample, around 93% were seen once. The sequencing sample was made of T cells isolated from PBMCs. The clonotype was recovered from a human donor in good health. The chain is built from TRBV6-5 and TRBJ1-5; perhaps TRBD1 as D (5 bases). In DNA, the CDR3 is TGTGCCAGCGGACCGATCGGGGGTAGGGGTCAGCCCCAGCATTTT. Translated, it gives CASGPIGGRGQPQHF.